This T cell receptor (beta chain) appears in the sequencing data of a study of T cell responses to AZD1222 COVID-19 vaccine. With respect to this clone: Its antigen is not identified.

The study, taken as a whole, reports: Among AZD1222 vaccinees, only five to seven were seropositive at baseline.

Pooled samples include second doses given at about 4 or 12 weeks. Germline CDR1 LGHDT, CDR2 YNNKEL (reference sequence). This CDR3 has 15 amino acids. With V trimmed by 6 bases and J by 5 bases, 7 bases remained unmatched. Here immunoSEQ multiplex PCR was the method, and the copy in TCRdb shows in-frame clones only, minus some. The table lists 110,000 or so clones, more than 85% of them singletons, with roughly 7% in the top ten. The material was peripheral blood, obtained 28 days after the second AZD1222 dose. The chain couples TRBV3-1 (or the pseudogene TRBV3-2) to TRBJ2-1; TRBD2 agrees at 10 bases. The clonotype originates from an adult who received the AZD1222 COVID-19 vaccine. The CDR3 DNA reads as TGTGCCAGCAGACTAGCGGGAACAATTGACAATGAGCAGTTCTTC. Its translation: CASRLAGTIDNEQFF.